A single T cell receptor beta chain is shown here with its context. The target of this receptor is not known. Base qualities were left out, and no much larger clone turns up one base away. Total RNA was isolated from unfractionated whole blood collected in Tempus Blood RNA tubes. Five healthy volunteers acted as controls for TCR sequencing and had blood drawn at day 0, 2 weeks and 6 weeks. These data originate in a study of human T cells and chemical hapten exposure (dated by TCRdb to the early 2020s). With regard to the full study: Libraries were pooled for sequencing, and per-sample TCR yields varied mainly because of small differences in library volumes within the pool. Peripheral blood TCR repertoire changes were tracked in vivo in alopecia patients during primary and secondary sensitization to the hapten diphenylcyclopropenone (DPC). Each blood RNA sample was used to sequence both TCR alpha and TCR beta chains. Broader findings and caveats from the paper: DPC sensitization did not change how many TCRs were above 1 in 1000 frequency, and no evidence was found of alterations in global repertoire structure. Repeated subsampling changed both the strength of the expansion versus patch-test correlation and the threshold at which the correlation became significant.

Library preparation used 5' RACE. The reads were generated on an Illumina MiSeq. During library preparation, unique molecular identifiers were attached to individual cDNA molecules so that TCRs could be counted in a quantitative, reproducible way. From the authors' description of their analysis: Samples had a median of around 92,000 TCRs, with a range from about 23,224 to 750,000. The Decombinator software suite was used to annotate the V, J and CDR3 of the TCR reads. To make PS versus PT1 abundance plots, every sample was subsampled to the same number of TCRs (28,000). TCRs were defined as expanded if absent before sensitization and observed at least eight times at the 2-week time point. Using fastp trimming at Q25 and MiXCR clonotype assembly, TCRdb reanalyzed the public sequencing data and kept in-frame beta chains. Each record represents a unique CDR3 protein, reported with the most common genes and DNA among its rows. The authors' filters were not applied to this entry. The sample profile shows under 150,000 distinct CDR3 sequences; 19% of them were found once. The ten largest account for about 3% of the sample.

CDR3 length: 13 amino acids, cysteine to phenylalanine. CDR3 DNA is the only sequence kept; it has 39 bases, read in frame from the first base. CDR1 and CDR2 (MDHEN, SYDVKM) derive from the germline V gene. Trimming leaves V shorter by 10 bases and J shorter by 2 bases, with the junction holding 5 bases beyond the gene matches. This receptor was taken from a human donor in good health. The sequence is built from TRBV28 and TRBJ1-5; 7 central nucleotides agree with TRBD1. The base sequence is TGTGCCACCACCGGGACAGGCAATCAGCCCCAGCATTTT. Translation gives CATTGTGNQPQHF.